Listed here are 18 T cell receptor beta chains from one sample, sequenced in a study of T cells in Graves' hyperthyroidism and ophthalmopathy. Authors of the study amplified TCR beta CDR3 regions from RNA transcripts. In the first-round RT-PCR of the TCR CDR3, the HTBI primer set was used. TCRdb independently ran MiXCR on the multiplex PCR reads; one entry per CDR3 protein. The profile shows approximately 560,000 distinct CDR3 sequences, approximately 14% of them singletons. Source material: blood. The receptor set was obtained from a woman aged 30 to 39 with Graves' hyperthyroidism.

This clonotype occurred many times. CDR3 region: CASSSGPEAYEQYF. DNA of the CDR3: TGTGCCAGCAGTTCGGGACCGGAGGCCTACGAGCAGTACTTC. The chain combines TRBV12-3 or TRBV12-4 with TRBJ2-7; either TRBD1 or TRBD2 may fit D (5 bases each). The ends were cut back, 4 bases at V and 2 bases at J, with 12 bases in the middle. This CDR3 region has 14 residues.

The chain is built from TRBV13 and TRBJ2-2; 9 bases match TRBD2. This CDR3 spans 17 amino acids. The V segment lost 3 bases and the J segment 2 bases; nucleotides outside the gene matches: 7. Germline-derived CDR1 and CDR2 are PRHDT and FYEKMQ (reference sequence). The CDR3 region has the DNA TGTGCCAGCAGCTTCGGTCAGACTAGCGGAAACACCGGGGAGCTGTTTTTT. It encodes CASSFGQTSGNTGELFF.

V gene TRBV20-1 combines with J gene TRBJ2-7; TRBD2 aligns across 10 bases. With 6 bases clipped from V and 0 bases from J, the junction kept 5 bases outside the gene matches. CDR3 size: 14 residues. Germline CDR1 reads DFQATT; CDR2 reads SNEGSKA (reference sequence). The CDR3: CSAIAGGSSYEQYF. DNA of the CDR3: TGCAGTGCAATAGCGGGGGGAAGCTCCTACGAGCAGTACTTC.

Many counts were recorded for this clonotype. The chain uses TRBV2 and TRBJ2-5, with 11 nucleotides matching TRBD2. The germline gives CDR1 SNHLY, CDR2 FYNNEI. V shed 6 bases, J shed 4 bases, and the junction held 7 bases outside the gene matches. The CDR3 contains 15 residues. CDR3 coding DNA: TGTGCCAGCAGAAAACTAGCGGGAGATCGAGAGACCCAGTACTTC. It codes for CASRKLAGDRETQYF.

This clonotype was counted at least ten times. CDR3 bases: TGTGCCAGCAGCTTGGATCGCGTTCCGACCACCATATATTTT. This sequence encodes CASSLDRVPTTIYF. The V gene is TRBV5-8, the J gene TRBJ1-3; D is uncertain. This CDR3 has 14 residues. Trimming stripped 0 bases from V and 9 bases from J, with 13 bases between. Germline V gene sequence: CDR1 SGHTS, CDR2 YDEGEE.

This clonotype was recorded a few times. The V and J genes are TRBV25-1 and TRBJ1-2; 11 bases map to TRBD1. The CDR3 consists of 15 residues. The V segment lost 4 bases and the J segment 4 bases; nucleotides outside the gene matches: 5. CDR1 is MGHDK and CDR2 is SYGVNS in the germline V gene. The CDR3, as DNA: TGTGCCAGCAGTGCCCCCGGGACAGGGGGCTATGGCTACACCTTC. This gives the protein CASSAPGTGGYGYTF.

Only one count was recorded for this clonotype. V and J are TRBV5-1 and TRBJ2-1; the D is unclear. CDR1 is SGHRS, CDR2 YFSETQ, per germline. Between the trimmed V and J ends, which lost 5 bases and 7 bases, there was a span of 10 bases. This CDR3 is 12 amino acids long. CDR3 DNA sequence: TGCGCCAGCAGAACCACAACAAATGAGCAGTTCTTC. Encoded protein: CASRTTTNEQFF. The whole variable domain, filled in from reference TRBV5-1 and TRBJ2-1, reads KAGVTQTPRYLIKTRGQQVTLSCSPISGHRSVSWYQQTPGQGLQFLFEYFSETQRNKGNFPGRFSGRQFSNSRSEMNVSTLELGDSALYLCASRTTTNEQFFGPGTRLTVL.

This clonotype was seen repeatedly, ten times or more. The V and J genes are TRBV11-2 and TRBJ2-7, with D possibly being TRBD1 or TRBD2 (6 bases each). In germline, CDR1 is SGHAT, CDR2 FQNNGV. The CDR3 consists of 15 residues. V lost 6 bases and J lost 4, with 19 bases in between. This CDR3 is CASRTIGGLKYEQYF. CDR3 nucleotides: TGTGCCAGCAGAACTATAGGGGGACTCAAATACGAGCAGTACTTC.

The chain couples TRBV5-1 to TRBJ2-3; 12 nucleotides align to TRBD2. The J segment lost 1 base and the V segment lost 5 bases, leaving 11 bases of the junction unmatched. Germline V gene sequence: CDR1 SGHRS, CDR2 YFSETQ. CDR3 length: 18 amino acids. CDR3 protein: CASRPGTSGRWGTDTQYF. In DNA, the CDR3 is TGCGCCAGCAGGCCCGGGACTAGCGGGCGCTGGGGCACAGATACGCAGTATTTT. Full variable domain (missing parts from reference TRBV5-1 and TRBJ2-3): KAGVTQTPRYLIKTRGQQVTLSCSPISGHRSVSWYQQTPGQGLQFLFEYFSETQRNKGNFPGRFSGRQFSNSRSEMNVSTLELGDSALYLCASRPGTSGRWGTDTQYFGPGTRLTVL.

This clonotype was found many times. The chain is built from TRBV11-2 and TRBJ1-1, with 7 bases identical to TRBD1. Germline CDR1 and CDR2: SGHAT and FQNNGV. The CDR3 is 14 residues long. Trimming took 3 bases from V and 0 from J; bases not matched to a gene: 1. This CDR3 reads CASSLGQMNTEAFF. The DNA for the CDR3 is TGTGCCAGCAGCTTGGGACAGATGAACACTGAAGCTTTCTTT.

CDR3 bases: TGTGCCAGTAGTGAATACCCACAGCGGGAGGGATTTCCCACAGATACGCAGTATTTT. Translating gives CASSEYPQREGFPTDTQYF. The genes are TRBV19 and TRBJ2-3; 10 positions agree with TRBD2. The CDR3 is 19 residues long. J gave up 2 bases and V 5 bases, and 16 bases lay outside the gene matches. Germline V gene lookup returns CDR1 LNHDA and CDR2 SQIVND (reference sequence).

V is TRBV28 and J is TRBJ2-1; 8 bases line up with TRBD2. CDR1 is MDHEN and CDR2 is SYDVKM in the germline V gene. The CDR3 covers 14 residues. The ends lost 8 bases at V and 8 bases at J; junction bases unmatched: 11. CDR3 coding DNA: TGTGCCAGCTGTAAAGCGGGGGCGGAGGATGAGCAGTTCTTC. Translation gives CASCKAGAEDEQFF.

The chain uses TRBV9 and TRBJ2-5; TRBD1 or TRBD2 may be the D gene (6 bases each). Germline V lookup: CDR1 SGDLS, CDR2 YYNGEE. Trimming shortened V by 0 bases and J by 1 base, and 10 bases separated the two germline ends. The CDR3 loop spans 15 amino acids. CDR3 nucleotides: TGTGCCAGCAGCGTAGGCGGAGGGGGCCAAGAGACCCAGTACTTC. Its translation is CASSVGGGGQETQYF.

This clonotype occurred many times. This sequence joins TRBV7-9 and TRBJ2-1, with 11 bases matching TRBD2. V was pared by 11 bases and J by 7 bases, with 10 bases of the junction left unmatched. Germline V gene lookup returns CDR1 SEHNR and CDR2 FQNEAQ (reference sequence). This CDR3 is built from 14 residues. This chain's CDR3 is CALLLAGGWNEQFF. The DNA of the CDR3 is TGTGCCTTACTCCTAGCGGGAGGTTGGAATGAGCAGTTCTTC. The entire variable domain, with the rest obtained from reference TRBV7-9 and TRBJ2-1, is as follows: DTGVSQNPRHKITKRGQNVTFRCDPISEHNRLYWYRQTLGQGPEFLTYFQNEAQLEKSRLLSDRFSAERPKGSFSTLEIQRTEQGDSAMYLCALLLAGGWNEQFFGPGTRLTVL.

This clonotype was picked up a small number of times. In DNA, the CDR3 is TGTGCCAGCTCACCCCCCAGGGTTGGAAACACCATATATTTT. This encodes CASSPPRVGNTIYF. J is TRBJ1-3 and V is TRBV18; a possible D gene is TRBD1 (5 bases). The germline V and J ends were trimmed by 3 bases and 3 bases, with 9 bases remaining between them. The CDR3 runs to 14 residues. Germline V gene sequence: CDR1 KGHSH, CDR2 LQKENI.

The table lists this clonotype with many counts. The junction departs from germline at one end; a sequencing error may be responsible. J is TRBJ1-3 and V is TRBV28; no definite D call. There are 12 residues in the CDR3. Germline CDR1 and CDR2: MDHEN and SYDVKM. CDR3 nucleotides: TGTGCCAGCACCGGGTCTGGAAGCACCATATATTTT. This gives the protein CASTGSGSTIYF.

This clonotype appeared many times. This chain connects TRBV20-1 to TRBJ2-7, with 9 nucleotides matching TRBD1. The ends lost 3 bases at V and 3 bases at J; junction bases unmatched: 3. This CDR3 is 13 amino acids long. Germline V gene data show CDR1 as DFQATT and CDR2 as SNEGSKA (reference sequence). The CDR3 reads CSARGDRDYEQYF. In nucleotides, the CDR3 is TGCAGTGCTAGGGGGGACAGGGACTACGAGCAGTACTTC.

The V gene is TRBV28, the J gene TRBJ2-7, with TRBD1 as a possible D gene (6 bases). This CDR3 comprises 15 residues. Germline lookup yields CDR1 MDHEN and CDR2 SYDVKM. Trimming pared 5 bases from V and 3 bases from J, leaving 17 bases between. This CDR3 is CASSTTGLSLYEQYF. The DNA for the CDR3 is TGTGCCAGCAGTACTACAGGGTTGTCCCTCTACGAGCAGTACTTC. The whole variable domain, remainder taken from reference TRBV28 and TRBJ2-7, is DVKVTQSSRYLVKRTGEKVFLECVQDMDHENMFWYRQDPGLGLRLIYFSYDVKMKEKGDIPEGYSVSREKKERFSLILESASTNQTSMYLCASSTTGLSLYEQYFGPGTRLTVT.